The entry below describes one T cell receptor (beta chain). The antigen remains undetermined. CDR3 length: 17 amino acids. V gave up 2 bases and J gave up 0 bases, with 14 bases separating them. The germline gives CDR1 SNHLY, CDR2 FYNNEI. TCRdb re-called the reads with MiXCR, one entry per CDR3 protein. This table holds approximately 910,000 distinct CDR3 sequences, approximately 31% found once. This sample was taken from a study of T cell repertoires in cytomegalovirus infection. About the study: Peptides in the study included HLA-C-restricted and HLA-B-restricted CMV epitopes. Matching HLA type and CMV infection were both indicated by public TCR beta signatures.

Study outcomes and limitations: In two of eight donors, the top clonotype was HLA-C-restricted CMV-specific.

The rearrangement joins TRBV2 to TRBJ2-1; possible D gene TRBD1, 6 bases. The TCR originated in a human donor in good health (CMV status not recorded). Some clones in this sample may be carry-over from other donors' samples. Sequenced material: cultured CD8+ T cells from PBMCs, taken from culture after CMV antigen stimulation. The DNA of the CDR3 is TGTGCCAGCAGTGAACCCCGGGACACGGACTCCTACAATGAGCAGTTCTTC. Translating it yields CASSEPRDTDSYNEQFF.